The T cell receptor beta chain under discussion was sequenced for a study of Ad26.COV2.S vaccination and SARS-CoV-2 variants (dated by TCRdb to about 2021). Concerning the study at large: Donors in the vaccine arm were drawn from COV1001, a phase I-IIa trial of Ad26.COV2.S in healthy adults that was multicentre, randomized, double-blind and placebo-controlled. Ad26.COV2.S was administered intramuscularly at a dose of 5x10^10 or 1x10^11 viral particles, either as one shot or as two shots given 56 days apart. The specificity and breadth of SARS-CoV-2-reactive T cell receptors after Ad26.COV2.S vaccination were assessed by TCRbeta repertoire sequencing. Investigators remained blinded to trial group allocation during experiments and outcome assessment. A total of around 32 samples were included in the TCR-sequenced set, comprising roughly 19 Ad26.COV2.S vaccine recipients, 5 placebo recipients and 8 SARS-CoV-2 convalescent individuals. Trial participants were randomized into five groups of five: low-dose or high-dose Ad26.COV2.S given once or twice, or placebo on both occasions.

Germline trimming: 6 bases from V, 2 bases from J; junction bases outside gene matches: 6. CDR1 and CDR2, looked up from the germline V gene (reference sequence), are LGHDT and YNNKEL. From the cysteine through the phenylalanine, the CDR3 covers 14 amino acids. Only the CDR3 part of the read is kept: 42 bases, read in frame from the first base. Taken with the paper, the label for treatment or condition translates to: over 15 received Ad26.COV2.S at low or high dose, single or two shots; 5 received placebo; per-sample allocation not given. For vaccine and placebo recipients, repertoires were sequenced using samples collected on day 63 after the first injection. In Cohort 1b, more than 20 adults aged 18-55 years were enrolled at a single site in Boston, USA, between 29 July and 7 August 2020. Ad26.COV2.S was a replication-incompetent adenovirus type 26 vector expressing a prefusion-stabilized SARS-CoV-2 spike protein from the original Wuhan strain.

Findings and caveats that apply to the study as a whole: Vaccine and placebo recipients had similar non-spike TCR breadth, a finding consistent with the vaccine containing only spike. After vaccination, substantial breadth of spike-specific CD8+ and CD4+ T cell responses was reported. The study was not powered for comparison of responses between vaccine doses or regimens. Spike-specific TCR breadth was higher in Ad26.COV2.S recipients than in placebo recipients (P = 0.0014). The authors noted that the TCR breadth and depth analyses may have underestimated total T cell responses.

A note on this clone: Its specific antigen is unknown. Per-nucleotide qualities are absent, and no much larger clonotype sits a single base away.

TCRbeta CDR3 regions were sequenced with the immunoSEQ Assay. After extraction, genomic DNA underwent amplification by bias-controlled multiplex PCR, followed by high-throughput sequencing. Per the original workflow: To quantify the absolute abundance of each unique TCRbeta CDR3 region, sequences were collapsed and filtered. T cell fraction was estimated by normalizing TCRbeta template counts to usable DNA, with usable DNA measured through amplification of reference genes found in all nucleated cells. Repertoire TCRs were annotated as SARS-CoV-2-specific when V gene, CDR3 amino acid sequence and J gene were exactly matched to a known reactive TCR set. The reference SARS-CoV-2 TCR set came from MIRA and was filtered for enrichment in COVID-19-positive ImmuneCODE repertoires, removing public or cross-reactive TCRs. Using the MIRA antigens, annotated TCRs were further analysed by specific ORF or by position within an ORF. Breadth was defined as annotated unique rearrangements over total unique productive rearrangements; depth was the summed frequency of those rearrangements. TCR breadth was compared between groups using two-sided Wilcoxon rank-sum tests. TCRdb's version of the immuneACCESS table is confined to in-frame rearrangements and falls short of the full clone set. An unresolved V gene accounts for under half of the shortfall where checked; the remainder is of unknown origin. V and J calls plus clone size are reproduced from that table; the DNA served to infer D and trimming. The table for this sample lists 410,000 or so clones; roughly 90% of them were counted only once. Clones ranked in the top ten supply 12% of the sample.

The origin of this receptor is a person between 18 and 65 years old who received the Ad26.COV2.S COVID-19 vaccine or a placebo. Sequenced here: peripheral blood, sampled in a trial of Ad26.COV2.S vaccine versus placebo. The chain is assembled from TRBV3-1 (or the pseudogene TRBV3-2) and TRBJ2-7; a stretch of 8 junction bases matches TRBD1. The CDR3 protein is CASRTGVRAYEQYF. The DNA is TGTGCCAGCAGGACAGGGGTGAGGGCCTACGAGCAGTACTTC.